Presented here are 17 T cell receptor beta chains from one specimen sequenced in a study of cytomegalovirus exposure and HLA in healthy donors (dated by TCRdb to 2017 to 2019). The library was prepared using the immunoSEQ multiplex PCR assay. TCRdb took over this immuneACCESS table, retaining in-frame rearrangements with V and J assigned. Such tables are incomplete; in checked studies, under half of the missing clones stem from an unresolved V gene, and the remainder is unexplained. The sample records some 170,000 clones, roughly nine tenths of which are singletons. Clones ranked in the top ten supply about 2.5% of the sample. The sample consisted of PBMCs. These receptors were collected from a man aged 18 to 35 in good health and CMV-seropositive.

J is TRBJ1-2 and V is TRBV9, with 12 nucleotides matching TRBD1. Germline V gene lookup returns CDR1 SGDLS and CDR2 YYNGEE. The CDR3 spans 15 residues. Trimming removed 5 bases from V and 3 bases from J; junction bases left unmatched: 5. The CDR3 DNA reads TGTGCCAGCAGAGCCGGGACAGGGGGCGACTATGGCTACACCTTC. It encodes CASRAGTGGDYGYTF.

The chain has TRBV4-3 and TRBJ1-1; tentative D call: TRBD1 (5 bases). The germline gives CDR1 LGHNA, CDR2 YSLEER. V was cut by 0 bases and J by 6 bases, with 17 bases left in between. The CDR3 extends over 16 amino acids. The CDR3 region is CASSQDRGTVGPEAFF. Here the CDR3 DNA reads TGCGCCAGCAGCCAAGATAGGGGAACAGTTGGGCCTGAAGCTTTCTTT.

The gene calls are TRBV13 and TRBJ2-2; TRBD2 matches at 8 bases. The CDR3 spans 14 residues. Per the germline V gene, CDR1 is PRHDT and CDR2 is FYEKMQ (reference sequence). J lost 6 bases, V lost 7 bases, and 7 bases had no gene match. The CDR3 loop reads CASTPGGGAGELFF. CDR3 DNA: TGTGCCAGCACCCCGGGAGGGGGTGCCGGGGAGCTGTTTTTT.

This clone was seen repeatedly, ten times or more. This chain links TRBV4-3 with TRBJ2-3; D is perhaps TRBD2 (7 bases). The ends were cut back, 0 bases at V and 4 bases at J, with 14 bases in the middle. In germline, CDR1 is LGHNA, CDR2 YSLEER. The CDR3 is 16 amino acids. The CDR3 loop is CASSQDRGGGADTQYF. The CDR3 DNA reads TGCGCCAGCAGCCAAGATCGAGGGGGAGGGGCAGATACGCAGTATTTT.

This clone was observed once. The chain combines TRBV4-2 with TRBJ2-7; D might be TRBD2 (7 bases). V was clipped by 0 bases and J by 3 bases, with 21 bases between them. CDR1 and CDR2 from the germline V gene are LGHNA and YNFKEQ. The CDR3 loop spans 18 amino acids. CDR3 in amino acids: CASSQDPGGGVGSYEQYF. CDR3 in DNA: TGTGCCAGCAGCCAAGACCCGGGGGGCGGGGTAGGAAGCTACGAGCAGTACTTC.

The rearrangement uses TRBV7-9 and TRBJ2-7, with 7 nucleotides matching TRBD1. The V and J ends lost 7 bases and 4 bases, in that order; junction bases with no gene match: 4. The germline V gene has CDR1 SEHNR and CDR2 FQNEAQ (reference sequence). The CDR3 covers 12 residues. CDR3 sequence (DNA): TGTGCCAGCACGTCAGGGGGTTACGAGCAGTACTTC. Residues: CASTSGGYEQYF.

V gene TRBV30 combines with J gene TRBJ1-4, with TRBD1 identical over 8 bases. The V segment lost 2 bases and the J segment 8 bases; nucleotides outside the gene matches: 10. This CDR3 spans 15 amino acids. The germline V gene has CDR1 GTSNPN and CDR2 SVGIG (reference sequence). The CDR3 sequence is CAWSTGLTGDEKLFF. The CDR3 DNA follows: TGTGCCTGGAGTACGGGTTTGACAGGGGACGAAAAACTGTTTTTT. The full variable domain, rest sourced from reference TRBV30 and TRBJ1-4, is SQTIHQWPATLVQPVGSPLSLECTVEGTSNPNLYWYRQAAGRGLQLLFYSVGIGQISSEVPQNLSASRPQDRQFILSSKKLLLSDSGFYLCAWSTGLTGDEKLFFGSGTQLSVL.

V is TRBV7-2 and J is TRBJ1-2, with D unresolved. The V end was cut by 1 base, the J end by 8 bases, with 8 bases between. The CDR3 loop spans 12 amino acids. Germline assignment: CDR1 SGHTA and CDR2 FQGNSA. The CDR3 loop reads CASSLESVGYTF. DNA of the CDR3: TGTGCCAGCAGCTTAGAATCGGTGGGCTACACCTTC.

The rearrangement links TRBV5-1 to TRBJ2-7; TRBD2 matches at 7 bases. The CDR3 has 16 residues. Per the germline V gene, CDR1 is SGHRS and CDR2 is YFSETQ. The junction had 6 bases not matched to a gene; V was cut back by 0 bases and J by 0 bases. This chain's CDR3 is CASSLEGLADSYEQYF. The CDR3 coding sequence is TGCGCCAGCAGCTTGGAAGGCCTAGCGGACTCCTACGAGCAGTACTTC. The full variable domain, rest sourced from reference TRBV5-1 and TRBJ2-7, is KAGVTQTPRYLIKTRGQQVTLSCSPISGHRSVSWYQQTPGQGLQFLFEYFSETQRNKGNFPGRFSGRQFSNSRSEMNVSTLELGDSALYLCASSLEGLADSYEQYFGPGTRLTVT.

This chain joins TRBV5-1 and TRBJ2-7; D might be TRBD1 (7 bases). From germline, CDR1 is SGHRS and CDR2 YFSETQ. The CDR3 totals 18 residues. V was shortened by 3 bases and J by 1 base, with 23 bases between the two germline ends. CDR3 in amino acids: CASSSARGLFGGSYEQYF. In DNA form, the CDR3 reads TGCGCCAGCAGCTCGGCGAGGGGGCTCTTCGGGGGATCCTACGAGCAGTACTTC.

The chain combines TRBV11-2 with TRBJ1-4; 10 bases fit TRBD1. The CDR3 loop spans 14 amino acids. Losses at the gene ends were 5 bases for V and 7 bases for J; bases not matched to a gene: 4. Germline loops: CDR1 SGHAT, CDR2 FQNNGV. The DNA of the CDR3 is TGTGCCAGCAGCCACGGACAGGGGGGTGAAAAACTGTTTTTT. Translated, it gives CASSHGQGGEKLFF.

Concerning this clone: The same CDR3 also results from other DNA sequences found in this sample. The chain employs TRBV7-3 and TRBJ1-1; 7 bases are a match to TRBD1. Germline V gene sequence: CDR1 SGHTA, CDR2 FQGTGA. Trimming removed 5 bases from V and 5 bases from J; junction bases left unmatched: 5. CDR3 length: 13 amino acids. DNA for the CDR3: TGTGCCAGCAGCCGAGACAGGGAGACTGAAGCTTTCTTT. This translates into CASSRDRETEAFF.

The chain employs TRBV2 and TRBJ2-2; 15 nucleotides line up with TRBD2. CDR1 SNHLY and CDR2 FYNNEI come from the germline V gene. The CDR3 has 18 amino acids. V was pared by 5 bases and J by 5 bases, with 9 bases of the junction left unmatched. The CDR3 DNA sequence: TGTGCCAGCAGTCATTGGGGACTAGCGGGAGGAGGGACCGGGGAGCTGTTTTTT. It specifies CASSHWGLAGGGTGELFF.

The chain recombines TRBV10-2 with TRBJ1-5; 8 positions agree with TRBD1. The CDR3 runs to 13 residues. Germline V gives CDR1 WSHSY, CDR2 SAAADI. The V segment lost 8 bases and the J segment 2 bases; nucleotides outside the gene matches: 2. CDR3 bases: TGCGCCAGCCAACAGGGGGGCAATCAGCCCCAGCATTTT. Encoded protein: CASQQGGNQPQHF.

The V call is TRBV18, the J call TRBJ1-2; 8 bases are a match to TRBD1. Germline V gene sequence: CDR1 KGHSH, CDR2 LQKENI. J lost 4 bases, V lost 6 bases, and 10 bases had no gene match. The CDR3 sequence is 15 residues long. The CDR3 region has the DNA TGTGCCAGCTCGCCTACGACAGGGGCCCCCTATGGCTACACCTTC. Translating it yields CASSPTTGAPYGYTF.

The V call is TRBV7-9, the J call TRBJ2-7; 7 nucleotides match TRBD2. V was pared by 3 bases and J by 1 base, with 3 bases of the junction left unmatched. The CDR3 loop spans 14 amino acids. Germline CDR1 SEHNR, CDR2 FQNEAQ (reference sequence). The CDR3 reads CASSFPGLSYEQYF. The CDR3 region has the DNA TGTGCCAGCAGCTTCCCGGGACTATCCTACGAGCAGTACTTC.

The gene calls are TRBV6-4 and TRBJ2-1; D is perhaps TRBD2 (5 bases). CDR3 length equals 13 residues. Germline loops: CDR1 MRHNA, CDR2 SNTAGT. Trimming stripped 3 bases from V and 7 bases from J, with 10 bases between. CDR3 residues: CASSERARNEQFF. CDR3 coding DNA: TGTGCCAGCAGTGAGAGGGCGCGTAATGAGCAGTTCTTC.